This TCR beta chain was retrieved from a study of blood T cell repertoires in COVID-19. Across the study: There were acute and convalescent COVID-19 samples, and they came from the United States, Italy and Spain. PBMCs, B-cell-depleted T cells, or T cells provided the cDNA or gDNA that made up the material.

The CDR3 is 15 amino acids. Germline V gene lookup returns CDR1 SGHTA and CDR2 FQGTGA. With V trimmed by 5 bases and J by 5 bases, 10 bases remained unmatched. Sequencing used immunoSEQ multiplex PCR; TCRdb keeps in-frame clones, though not all of them. Of some 200,000 clones in the sample, about 80% were seen once. This rearrangement joins TRBV7-3 to TRBJ2-7, with TRBD2 matching 9 bases. This clonotype was sampled from a woman aged 25 to 39 who had recovered from COVID-19. Material: peripheral blood. The CDR3 spells CASSPASGRRNEQYF. DNA of the CDR3: TGTGCCAGCAGCCCCGCCAGCGGGAGGAGGAACGAGCAGTACTTC.